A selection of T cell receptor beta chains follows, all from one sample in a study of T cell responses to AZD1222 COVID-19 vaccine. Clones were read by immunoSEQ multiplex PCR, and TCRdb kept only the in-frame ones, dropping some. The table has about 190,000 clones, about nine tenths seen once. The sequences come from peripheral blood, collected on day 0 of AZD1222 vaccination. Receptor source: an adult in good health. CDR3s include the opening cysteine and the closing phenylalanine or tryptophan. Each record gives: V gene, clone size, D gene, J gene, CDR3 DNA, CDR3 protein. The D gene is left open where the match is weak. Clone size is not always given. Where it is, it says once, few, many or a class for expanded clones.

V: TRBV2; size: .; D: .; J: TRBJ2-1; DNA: TGTGCCAGCAGTGAAATAGACAGGTACAATGAGCAGTTCTTC; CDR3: CASSEIDRYNEQFF
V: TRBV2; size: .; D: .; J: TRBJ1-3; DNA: TGTGCCAGCACTTTAGACAGATTTGGAAACACCATATATTTT; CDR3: CASTLDRFGNTIYF
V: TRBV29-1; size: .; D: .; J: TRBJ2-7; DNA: TGCAGCGTTGTTGTAGGGCGGGACGAGCAGTACTTC; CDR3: CSVVVGRDEQYF
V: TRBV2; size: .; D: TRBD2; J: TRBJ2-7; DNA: TGTGCCAGCAGTGAAGGGACTAGCGCCTACGAGCAGTACTTC; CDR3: CASSEGTSAYEQYF
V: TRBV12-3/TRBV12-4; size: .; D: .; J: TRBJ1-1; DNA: TGTGCCAGCAGTTTAGGGGGAGGGACTGAAGCTTTCTTT; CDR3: CASSLGGGTEAFF
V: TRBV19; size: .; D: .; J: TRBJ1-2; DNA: TGTGCCAGTAGTAGACAGGCCTATGGCTACACCTTC; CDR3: CASSRQAYGYTF
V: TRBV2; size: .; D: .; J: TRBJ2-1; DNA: TGTGCCAGCATATGGAGCCGGTCCTACAATGAGCAGTTCTTC; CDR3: CASIWSRSYNEQFF
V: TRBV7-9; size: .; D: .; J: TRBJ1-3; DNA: TGTGCCAGCAGCTTAGCCATGGGGATTATTGCTGGAAACACCATATATTTT; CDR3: CASSLAMGIIAGNTIYF
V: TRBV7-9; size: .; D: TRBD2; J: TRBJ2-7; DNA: TGTGCCAGCAGCGAACTAGCGGGCCACTACGAGCAGTACTTC; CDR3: CASSELAGHYEQYF
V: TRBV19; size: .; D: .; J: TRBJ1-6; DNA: TGTGCCAGTAGTATTGGAGGGGAGAGTTCACCCCTCCACTTT; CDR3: CASSIGGESSPLHF
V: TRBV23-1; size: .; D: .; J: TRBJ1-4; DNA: TGCGCCAGCAGTCAACCGCCGCCGCGGGAACTGTTTTTT; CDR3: CASSQPPPRELFF
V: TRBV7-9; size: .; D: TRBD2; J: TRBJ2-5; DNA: TGTGCCAGCAGCCCCCGGGGGGTGGCGGAACACTATGGGGAGACCCAGTACTTC; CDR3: CASSPRGVAEHYGETQYF
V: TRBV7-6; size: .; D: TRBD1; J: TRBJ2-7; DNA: TGTGCCAGCAGCCGTAAAACAGGGGACGCCTACGAGCAGTACTTC; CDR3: CASSRKTGDAYEQYF
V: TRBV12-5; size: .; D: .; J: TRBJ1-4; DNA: TGTGCTAGTGGCCCAACTCAGGGTGCGGAAAAACTGTTTTTT; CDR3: CASGPTQGAEKLFF
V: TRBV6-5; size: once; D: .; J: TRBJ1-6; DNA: TGTGCCTCTCGACGGGGCCCTTCACCCCTCCACTTT; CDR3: CASRRGPSPLHF
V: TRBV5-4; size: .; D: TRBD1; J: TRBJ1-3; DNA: TGTGCCAGCAGCGGGGCCCGACAGGGGACCGGAAACACCATATATTTT; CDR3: CASSGARQGTGNTIYF
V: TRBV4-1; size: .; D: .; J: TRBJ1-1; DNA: TGCGCCAGCAGCCAAGTACAGGCGACCACTGAAGCTTTCTTT; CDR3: CASSQVQATTEAFF
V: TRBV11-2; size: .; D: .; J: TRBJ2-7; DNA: TGTGCCAGCAGCTTATACAGACCTCCCTACGAGCAGTACTTC; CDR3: CASSLYRPPYEQYF
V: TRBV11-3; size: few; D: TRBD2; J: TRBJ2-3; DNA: TGTGCCAGCAGCTTTGGCGGGGGGCCAACAGATACGCAGTATTTT; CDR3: CASSFGGGPTDTQYF
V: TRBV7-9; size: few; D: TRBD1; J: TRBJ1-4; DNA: TGTGCCAGCAGCTGGACAGGGTTTGGCGAAAAACTGTTTTTT; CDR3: CASSWTGFGEKLFF
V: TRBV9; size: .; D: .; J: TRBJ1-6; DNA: TGTGCCAGCAGCGCGGACGGCGAGAATTCACCCCTCCACTTT; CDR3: CASSADGENSPLHF
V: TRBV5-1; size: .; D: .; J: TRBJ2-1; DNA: TGCGCCAGCAGCTTGGTTGGGGGAACCTACAATGAGCAGTTCTTC; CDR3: CASSLVGGTYNEQFF
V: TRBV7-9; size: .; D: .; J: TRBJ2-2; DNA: TGTGCCAGCAGTAGGGGTTACACCGGGGAGCTGTTTTTT; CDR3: CASSRGYTGELFF
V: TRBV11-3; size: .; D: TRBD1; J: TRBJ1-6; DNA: TGTGCCAGCAGCCGAGGACAGGGGACACCCCTCCACTTT; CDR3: CASSRGQGTPLHF
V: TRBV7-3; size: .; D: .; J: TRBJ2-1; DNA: TGTGCCAGCAGCGGCGGGGCCTACAATGAGCAGTTCTTC; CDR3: CASSGGAYNEQFF
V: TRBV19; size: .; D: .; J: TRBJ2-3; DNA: TGTGCCAGTAGTATTGGGGGGATGGTGGCAGATACGCAGTATTTT; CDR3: CASSIGGMVADTQYF
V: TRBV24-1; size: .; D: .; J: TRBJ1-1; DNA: TGTGCCACCAGTGATGGGGTGAACACTGAAGCTTTCTTT; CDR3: CATSDGVNTEAFF
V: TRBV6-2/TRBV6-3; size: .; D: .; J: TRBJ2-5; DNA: TGTGCCAGCAGTTACTCGAGATTTGAGACCCAGTACTTC; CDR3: CASSYSRFETQYF
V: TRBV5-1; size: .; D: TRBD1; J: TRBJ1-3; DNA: TGCGCCAGCAGCATGGGACAGGGGGAAAACACCATATATTTT; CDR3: CASSMGQGENTIYF
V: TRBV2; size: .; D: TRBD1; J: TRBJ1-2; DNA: TGTGCCAGCACGGCAGGGGGCGGCGGCTACACCTTC; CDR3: CASTAGGGGYTF
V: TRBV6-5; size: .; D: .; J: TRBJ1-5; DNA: TGTGCCAGCAGTCTGGACAGCTATCAGCCCCAGCATTTT; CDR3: CASSLDSYQPQHF
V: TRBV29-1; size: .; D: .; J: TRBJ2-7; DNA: TGCAGCGTTGAGCGGGCAGGGGTTGTAAGCGAGCAGTACTTC; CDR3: CSVERAGVVSEQYF
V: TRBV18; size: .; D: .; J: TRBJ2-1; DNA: TGTGCCAGCTCACACCTAACCGGGACAAACAACAACAATGAGCAGTTCTTC; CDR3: CASSHLTGTNNNNEQFF